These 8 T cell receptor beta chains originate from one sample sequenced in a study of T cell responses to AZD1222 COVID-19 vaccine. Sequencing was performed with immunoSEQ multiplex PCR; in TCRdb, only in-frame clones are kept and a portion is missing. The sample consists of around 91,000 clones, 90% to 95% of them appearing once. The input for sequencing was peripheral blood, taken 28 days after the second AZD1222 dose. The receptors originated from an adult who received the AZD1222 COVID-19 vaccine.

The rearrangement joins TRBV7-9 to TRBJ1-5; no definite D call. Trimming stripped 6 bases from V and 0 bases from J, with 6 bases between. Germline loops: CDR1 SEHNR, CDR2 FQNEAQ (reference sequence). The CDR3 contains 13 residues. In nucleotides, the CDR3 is TGTGCCAGCAGTCGGGATAGCAATCAGCCCCAGCATTTT. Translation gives CASSRDSNQPQHF. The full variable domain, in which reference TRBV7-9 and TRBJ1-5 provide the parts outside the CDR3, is DTGVSQNPRHKITKRGQNVTFRCDPISEHNRLYWYRQTLGQGPEFLTYFQNEAQLEKSRLLSDRFSAERPKGSFSTLEIQRTEQGDSAMYLCASSRDSNQPQHFGDGTRLSIL.

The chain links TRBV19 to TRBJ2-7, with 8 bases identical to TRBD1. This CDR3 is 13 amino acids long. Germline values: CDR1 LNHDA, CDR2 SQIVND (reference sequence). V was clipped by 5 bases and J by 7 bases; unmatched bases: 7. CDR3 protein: CASSDQGAREQYF. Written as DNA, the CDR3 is TGTGCCAGTAGTGATCAGGGGGCAAGAGAGCAGTACTTC.

CDR3 loop: CASSQGGRSPYEQYF. The CDR3 bases are TGCGCCAGCAGCCAAGGTGGTAGAAGTCCCTACGAGCAGTACTTC. The chain links TRBV4-1 to TRBJ2-7; D unclear. In germline, CDR1 is MGHRA, CDR2 YSYEKL. The CDR3 runs 15 residues. Trimming took off 1 base at V and 2 bases at J, with 12 bases between the two ends.

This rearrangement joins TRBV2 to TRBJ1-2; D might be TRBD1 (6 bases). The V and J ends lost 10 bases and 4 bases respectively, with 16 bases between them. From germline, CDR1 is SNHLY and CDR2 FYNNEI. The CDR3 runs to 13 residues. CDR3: CATTMGGRYGYTF. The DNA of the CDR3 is TGTGCCACCACCATGGGGGGCCGCTATGGCTACACCTTC.

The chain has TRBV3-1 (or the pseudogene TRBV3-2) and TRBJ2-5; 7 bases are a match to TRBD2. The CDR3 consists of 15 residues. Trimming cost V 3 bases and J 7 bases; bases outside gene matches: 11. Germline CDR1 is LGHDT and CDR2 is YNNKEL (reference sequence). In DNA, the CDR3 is TGTGCCAGCAGCCAGACGGGACTACCGCGGGGGACCCAGTACTTC. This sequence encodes CASSQTGLPRGTQYF.

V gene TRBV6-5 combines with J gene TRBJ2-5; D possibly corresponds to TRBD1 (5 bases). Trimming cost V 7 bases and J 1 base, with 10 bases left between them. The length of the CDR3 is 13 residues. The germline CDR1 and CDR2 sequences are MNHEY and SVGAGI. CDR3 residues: CASTQGAQETQYF. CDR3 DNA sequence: TGTGCCAGCACTCAGGGCGCCCAAGAGACCCAGTACTTC.

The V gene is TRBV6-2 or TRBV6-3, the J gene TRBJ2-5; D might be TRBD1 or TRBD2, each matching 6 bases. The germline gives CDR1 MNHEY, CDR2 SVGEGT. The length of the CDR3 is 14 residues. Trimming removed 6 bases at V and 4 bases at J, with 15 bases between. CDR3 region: CASSLGGTGETQYF. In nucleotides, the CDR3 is TGTGCCAGCAGCCTAGGGGGGACGGGAGAGACCCAGTACTTC.

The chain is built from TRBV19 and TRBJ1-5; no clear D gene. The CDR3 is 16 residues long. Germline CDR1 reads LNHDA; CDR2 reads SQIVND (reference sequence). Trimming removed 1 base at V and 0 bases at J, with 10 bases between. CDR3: CASSIAETPSNQPQHF. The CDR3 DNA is TGTGCCAGTAGTATAGCAGAGACACCTAGCAATCAGCCCCAGCATTTT.